The 23 T cell receptor beta chains given below trace back to one sample, sequenced in a study of blood T cells in healthy people across ages. PCR was performed a second time for roughly 7 to 12 cycles using a sample-barcoded 5' primer and a J-beta primer mix. One entry per CDR3 protein results from TCRdb running MiXCR on the 5' RACE reads. The sample has roughly 1.6 million distinct CDR3 sequences; about 31% are singletons. Input material: blood. The receptors originated from a young woman in good health.

This clonotype appeared once. This chain links TRBV3-1 with TRBJ1-2; TRBD1 is a possible D gene (6 bases). V was trimmed by 2 bases and J by 0 bases, leaving 16 bases between them. The CDR3 length is 17 residues. CDR1 is LGHDT and CDR2 is YNNKEL in the germline V gene (reference sequence). The DNA for the CDR3 is TGTGCCAGCAGCCAATTTTCCGGGACACAAGCTAACTATGGCTACACCTTC. Translating gives CASSQFSGTQANYGYTF.

The chain couples TRBV11-1 to TRBJ2-7, with D hard to call. The CDR3 has 13 amino acids. Germline CDR1 is SGHAT and CDR2 is FQDESV (reference sequence). V was clipped by 1 base and J by 7 bases, with 11 bases between them. CDR3: CASSLDPRWEQYF. In DNA, the CDR3 is TGTGCCAGCAGCTTAGACCCTCGGTGGGAGCAGTACTTC. Full variable domain (remainder filled in from reference TRBV11-1 and TRBJ2-7): EAEVAQSPRYKITEKSQAVAFWCDPISGHATLYWYRQILGQGPELLVQFQDESVVDDSQLPKDRFSAERLKGVDSTLKIQPAELGDSAMYLCASSLDPRWEQYFGPGTRLTVT.

The chain has TRBV10-2 and TRBJ2-3; D remains ambiguous. Germline CDR1 is WSHSY and CDR2 is SAAADI. V was clipped by 2 bases and J by 0 bases, with 9 bases between them. CDR3 size: 15 residues. The CDR3: CASSEGGLSTDTQYF. In DNA form, the CDR3 reads TGCGCCAGCAGTGAGGGCGGTTTAAGCACAGATACGCAGTATTTT.

This clonotype occurred a few times. This rearrangement joins TRBV5-4 to TRBJ2-5, with D tentatively TRBD2 (6 bases). Trimming removed 4 bases at V and 5 bases at J, with 15 bases between. The CDR3 sequence is 14 residues long. CDR1 SGHNT and CDR2 YYREEE come from the germline V gene (reference sequence). The CDR3 is CASSRNGGDETQYF. The CDR3 bases are TGTGCCAGCAGCCGCAACGGAGGGGACGAGACCCAGTACTTC.

The chain combines TRBV20-1 with TRBJ2-1; TRBD2 matches 15 bases. The junction had 11 bases not matched to a gene; V was cut back by 5 bases and J by 0 bases. Germline lookup yields CDR1 DFQATT and CDR2 SNEGSKA (reference sequence). The CDR3 is 19 amino acids. This CDR3 is CSALQGTSGRPSSYNEQFF. In DNA, the CDR3 is TGCAGTGCTCTCCAGGGGACTAGCGGGAGGCCTAGCTCCTACAATGAGCAGTTCTTC.

This clonotype has just a few counts. The chain carries TRBV5-1 and TRBJ1-1; a possible D gene is TRBD1 (5 bases). Trimming pared 4 bases from V and 4 bases from J, leaving 20 bases between. Germline CDR1 is SGHRS and CDR2 is YFSETQ. The CDR3 runs 16 residues. CDR3 in amino acids: CASSPMMTDGSTEAFF. CDR3 DNA sequence: TGCGCCAGCAGCCCTATGATGACAGACGGGAGCACTGAAGCTTTCTTT.

This chain joins TRBV10-2 and TRBJ2-7; TRBD1 matches 9 bases. Losses at the gene ends were 5 bases for V and 6 bases for J; bases not matched to a gene: 5. The V gene's germline CDR1 is WSHSY and CDR2 SAAADI. This CDR3 contains 13 residues. The CDR3 reads CASSKRQGGEQYF. DNA of the CDR3: TGCGCCAGCAGTAAAAGACAGGGGGGCGAGCAGTACTTC.

The chain combines TRBV5-6 with TRBJ2-7; D is undetermined. The CDR3 runs 14 residues. Germline lookup yields CDR1 SGHDT and CDR2 YYEEEE. Trimming removed 0 bases from V and 5 bases from J, with 12 bases in between. CDR3 protein: CASSLVGLSNEQYF. The DNA for the CDR3 is TGTGCCAGCAGCTTGGTCGGGCTTAGTAACGAGCAGTACTTC.

The J gene is TRBJ2-7, the V gene TRBV9, with D perhaps TRBD1 (5 bases). Germline loops: CDR1 SGDLS, CDR2 YYNGEE. V was clipped by 3 bases and J by 2 bases, with 12 bases between them. The CDR3 has 14 amino acids. CDR3 residues: CASSARQQTYEQYF. CDR3 coding DNA: TGTGCCAGCAGCGCACGACAGCAAACCTACGAGCAGTACTTC. Using reference TRBV9 and TRBJ2-7 for the parts outside the CDR3, the full variable domain is DSGVTQTPKHLITATGQRVTLRCSPRSGDLSVYWYQQSLDQGLQFLIQYYNGEERAKGNILERFSAQQFPDLHSELNLSSLELGDSALYFCASSARQQTYEQYFGPGTRLTVT.

The chain carries TRBV2 and TRBJ1-2; D ambiguous. V was cut by 3 bases and J by 3 bases, with 11 bases left in between. This CDR3 has 14 residues. Germline CDR1 and CDR2: SNHLY and FYNNEI. This CDR3 is CASSDPPADYGYTF. CDR3 DNA sequence: TGTGCCAGCAGTGACCCTCCGGCCGACTATGGCTACACCTTC.

With regard to this clonotype: This clone may be a read error of a much larger clone one base away. The rearrangement links TRBV20-1 to TRBJ1-2; D not certain. The length of the CDR3 is 11 residues. Trimming stripped 2 bases from V and 10 bases from J, with 11 bases between. Germline values: CDR1 DFQATT, CDR2 SNEGSKA (reference sequence). CDR3 amino acids: CSARTPGDYTF. CDR3 nucleotides: TGCAGTGCTAGAACCCCCGGGGACTACACCTTC.

The chain uses TRBV6-1 and TRBJ2-1; the match to TRBD2 covers 16 bases. The CDR3 sequence is 19 residues long. J lost 4 bases, V lost 5 bases, and 11 bases had no gene match. CDR1 is MNHNS and CDR2 is SASEGT in the germline V gene. The CDR3 here is CASSLGTSGGAWSYNEQFF. The CDR3 DNA reads as TGTGCCAGCAGTCTCGGGACTAGCGGGGGGGCCTGGAGTTACAATGAGCAGTTCTTC.

The chain combines TRBV20-1 with TRBJ2-7; TRBD2 agrees at 9 bases. The J call may be mistaken, given a closer DNA end match to TRBJ2-5. Germline V CDR1 and CDR2: DFQATT, SNEGSKA (reference sequence). The CDR3 has 15 residues. In DNA, the CDR3 is TGCAGCGCGGGGGCTAGCGGGATTAAAGGAGAGACCCAGTACTTC. It specifies CSAGASGIKGETQYF.

The V and J genes are TRBV4-1 and TRBJ2-7, with D perhaps TRBD1 (6 bases). This CDR3 contains 18 residues. CDR1 is MGHRA, CDR2 YSYEKL, per germline. Trimming took 1 base from V and 3 from J, leaving 22 bases between them. The DNA for the CDR3 is TGCGCCAGCAGCCAAGCCCAATCCCGGGACACCCAGTACTACGAGCAGTACTTC. It specifies CASSQAQSRDTQYYEQYF.

With regard to this clonotype: Compared with germline, one end of the junction differs, possibly owing to a read error. The V and J genes are TRBV9 and TRBJ1-2; tentatively, D is TRBD1 (6 bases). The V gene's germline CDR1 is SGDLS and CDR2 YYNGEE. The CDR3 consists of 13 residues. The CDR3 spells CASSQGGGYGCTF. CDR3 coding DNA: TGTGCCAGCAGCCAGGGTGGGGGCTATGGCTGCACCTTC.

This chain links TRBV3-1 with TRBJ2-5, with 9 bases identical to TRBD1. The V and J ends lost 0 bases and 11 bases, in that order; junction bases with no gene match: 10. There are 15 residues in the CDR3. The germline CDR1 and CDR2 sequences are LGHDT and YNNKEL (reference sequence). The CDR3 protein is CASSQEGTGSSEQYF. The CDR3 DNA reads TGTGCCAGCAGCCAAGAAGGGACAGGGTCGAGTGAGCAGTACTTC.

On this clonotype: This sequence may be a read error, since a much larger clone differs from it by one base. V is TRBV4-1 and J is TRBJ1-2; the D gene is possibly TRBD1 (5 bases). This CDR3 spans 15 amino acids. Germline V gene sequence: CDR1 MGHRA, CDR2 YSYEKL. The CDR3 region has the DNA TGCGCCAGCAGCCAAGGGGACGGACTCCTCTATAGCTACACCTTC. Protein: CASSQGDGLLYSYTF.

The CDR3 reads CASSLVTWDLMNTEAFF. The CDR3 coding sequence is TGTGCCAGCAGCTTAGTAACGTGGGACTTGATGAACACTGAAGCTTTCTTT. The chain combines TRBV7-9 with TRBJ1-1; D possibly corresponds to TRBD1 (5 bases). Germline V gene sequence: CDR1 SEHNR, CDR2 FQNEAQ (reference sequence). The CDR3 is 17 residues long. V was clipped by 1 base and J by 0 bases, with 15 bases between them.

The genes are TRBV6-4 and TRBJ2-1; no clear D. The J call may not be correct, given that the DNA end is closer to TRBJ2-7. The germline V gene has CDR1 MRHNA and CDR2 SNTAGT. The CDR3 is made up of 15 amino acids. CDR3 in DNA: TGTGCCAGCAGTGACTCGAGGACGGAAAACTACGAGCAGTACTTC. Residues: CASSDSRTENYEQYF.

This chain links TRBV29-1 with TRBJ2-3; 12 bases map to TRBD2. Germline CDR1 and CDR2: SQVTM and ANQGSEA. J lost 1 base, V lost 0 bases, and 5 bases had no gene match. The CDR3 loop spans 17 amino acids. The CDR3 spells CSVEEGLAGGGTDTQYF. The DNA for the CDR3 is TGCAGCGTTGAAGAAGGCCTAGCGGGGGGGGGCACAGATACGCAGTATTTT.

The V gene is TRBV7-9, the J gene TRBJ2-7; TRBD2 agrees at 8 bases. This CDR3 has 15 amino acids. V lost 2 bases and J lost 1; bases outside the gene matches: 4. Per germline, CDR1 SEHNR and CDR2 FQNEAQ (reference sequence). Here the CDR3 DNA reads TGTGCCAGCAGCTTACTGACTAGCGTGTCCTACGAGCAGTACTTC. Amino acid sequence: CASSLLTSVSYEQYF. Variable domain in full (rest from reference TRBV7-9 and TRBJ2-7): DTGVSQNPRHKITKRGQNVTFRCDPISEHNRLYWYRQTLGQGPEFLTYFQNEAQLEKSRLLSDRFSAERPKGSFSTLEIQRTEQGDSAMYLCASSLLTSVSYEQYFGPGTRLTVT.

The V gene is TRBV7-2, the J gene TRBJ2-1; 10 bases fit TRBD2. The J segment lost 6 bases and the V segment lost 2 bases, leaving 4 bases of the junction unmatched. The CDR3 extends over 15 amino acids. Germline V gene lookup returns CDR1 SGHTA and CDR2 FQGNSA. This chain's CDR3 is CASSLQRGGGNEQFF. The CDR3 DNA follows: TGTGCCAGCAGCTTACAGCGGGGGGGCGGCAATGAGCAGTTCTTC.

The rearrangement uses TRBV6-5 and TRBJ2-3, with D tentatively TRBD2 (6 bases). This CDR3 contains 15 residues. Germline assignment: CDR1 MNHEY and CDR2 SVGAGI. V lost 0 bases and J lost 5, with 12 bases in between. The CDR3 loop reads CASSYSYGGLDTQYF. The DNA of the CDR3 is TGTGCCAGCAGTTACTCGTACGGGGGATTAGATACGCAGTATTTT.